This T cell receptor (beta chain) originates from a study of blood T cells in healthy people across ages. Study results and limitations: Significant beta diversity loss was already apparent by age approximately 38, declining roughly linearly.

It was with a sample-barcoded 5' primer and a J-beta primer mix that a second PCR of roughly 7 to 12 cycles was run. Every sample gave at least 2.5 million paired-end reads containing CDR3. TCRdb re-derived calls from the 5' RACE reads in MiXCR, one entry per CDR3 protein. Of some 1.5 million distinct CDR3 sequences listed, 28% are singletons. V lost 7 bases and J 6 bases, leaving 19 bases between the germline ends. This CDR3 contains 15 residues. Germline assignment: CDR1 MNHEY and CDR2 SVGEGT. As to this clonotype: Its antigen remains unidentified.

Input material: blood. This TCR was sampled from a woman aged 25-40 years in good health. This rearrangement joins TRBV6-2 or TRBV6-3 to TRBJ1-5; D is possibly TRBD1 (5 bases). The CDR3 coding sequence is TGTGCCAGCAACCCCCTAGGGAGGGGTGGTCAGCCCCAGCATTTT. It translates to CASNPLGRGGQPQHF.